The 2 T cell receptor beta chains in this list originate from one sample, sequenced in a study of shared clonotypes between healthy human individuals (TCRdb year 2020). To prepare the library, the immunoSEQ multiplex PCR assay was applied. The clones in this table, taken by TCRdb from immuneACCESS, are in-frame only. Not every clone is retained; where verified, under half of the shortfall comes from an unresolved V gene, and the cause of the rest is unknown. The sample table shows more than 2 million clones, and about 94% are seen once. Clones ranked in the top ten supply 1.1% of the sample. CD8 naive samples were CD45RO-negative cells positively selected for CCR7, giving a CD45RA+CCR7+ population that excluded TemRA cells. The sample comprised naive CD8+ T cells sorted from blood. Reading the label with the study, this specimen's cell subset or site is: CD45RA+CCR7+. These TCRs come from a man in his late teens or twenties in good health.

V gene TRBV7-9 combines with J gene TRBJ2-7, with D possibly being TRBD1 or TRBD2 (5 bases each). V was cut by 8 bases and J by 0 bases, with 11 bases left in between. The CDR3 extends over 13 amino acids. Germline CDR1 and CDR2: SEHNR and FQNEAQ (reference sequence). The CDR3 sequence: CASRGVSSYEQYF. The CDR3 nucleotides are TGTGCCAGCCGGGGCGTAAGCTCCTACGAGCAGTACTTC. The full variable domain, rest sourced from reference TRBV7-9 and TRBJ2-7, is DTGVSQNPRHKITKRGQNVTFRCDPISEHNRLYWYRQTLGQGPEFLTYFQNEAQLEKSRLLSDRFSAERPKGSFSTLEIQRTEQGDSAMYLCASRGVSSYEQYFGPGTRLTVT.

In regard to this clone: Other DNA sequences of this sample code for an identical CDR3. The rearrangement links TRBV9 to TRBJ2-2; D unclear. Germline lookup yields CDR1 SGDLS and CDR2 YYNGEE. Trimming took 0 bases from V and 2 from J, leaving 8 bases between them. CDR3 size: 15 residues. The CDR3 DNA follows: TGTGCCAGCAGCGTAGGACGAGGAAACACCGGGGAGCTGTTTTTT. This codes for CASSVGRGNTGELFF.